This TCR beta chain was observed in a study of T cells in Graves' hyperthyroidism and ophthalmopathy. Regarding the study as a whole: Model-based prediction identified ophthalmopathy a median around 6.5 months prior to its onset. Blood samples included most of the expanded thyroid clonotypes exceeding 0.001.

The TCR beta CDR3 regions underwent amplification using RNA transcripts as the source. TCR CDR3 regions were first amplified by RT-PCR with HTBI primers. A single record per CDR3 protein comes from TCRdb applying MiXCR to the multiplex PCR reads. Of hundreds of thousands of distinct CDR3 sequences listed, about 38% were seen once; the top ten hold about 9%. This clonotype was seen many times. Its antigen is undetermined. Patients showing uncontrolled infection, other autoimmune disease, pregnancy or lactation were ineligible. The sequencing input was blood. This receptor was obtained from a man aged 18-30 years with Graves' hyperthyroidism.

The CDR3 nucleotides read TGTGCCAGTAGTATCTCCTGGACAGACATGAACACTGAAGCTTTCTTT. The encoded protein is CASSISWTDMNTEAFF. The chain couples TRBV19 to TRBJ1-1; weak D call: TRBD1 (6 bases). The germline V gene has CDR1 LNHDA and CDR2 SQIVND (reference sequence). The CDR3 spans 16 residues. V lost 3 bases, J lost 0 bases, and 14 bases lay in between.